The source of this T cell receptor (beta chain) is a study of OX40 agonist ivuxolimab in advanced cancers. Study-wide context: Dose-escalation patients suffered from hepatocellular carcinoma, melanoma, renal cell or head and neck cancer. Overall study findings and caveats: With doses of 0.1-3.0 mg/kg, partial responders showed among the lowest clonal expansion. Part of the nonresponder group also had normalized T-cell clonal expansion that was low.

Details on this clone: Its antigen is undetermined.

Samples of blood were obtained at baseline, on cycle 4 day 1, and on cycle 7 day 1. Germline values: CDR1 SGDLS, CDR2 YYNGEE. Trimming removed 3 bases at V and 1 base at J, with 14 bases between. CDR3 size: 15 residues. Measured with immunoSEQ multiplex PCR; TCRdb has only the in-frame clones, and not every one. Counted here are 90,000 to 130,000 clones, more than 70% occurring once; the ten biggest clones make up 0.25% to 0.3%. The sequencing here drew on CD4+ or CD8+ T cells sorted from blood, taken in a trial of the OX40 agonist ivuxolimab. The receptor was derived from an adult with an advanced solid tumor such as melanoma, head and neck, liver or kidney cancer. This chain connects TRBV9 to TRBJ2-7; possibly TRBD1 for D (6 bases). The CDR3 nucleotides read TGTGCCAGCAGCGCTACGGCTCAGGGGTCCTACGAGCAGTACTTC. Translating it yields CASSATAQGSYEQYF.